The 21 T cell receptor beta chains reported below all come from one sample, sequenced in a study of T cells in Graves' hyperthyroidism and ophthalmopathy. Amplification of TCR beta CDR3 regions used RNA as the template. A first-round RT-PCR of the TCR CDR3 used the HTBI primer set. Using its own MiXCR run on the multiplex PCR reads, TCRdb lists one record per CDR3 protein. This sample has under 70,000 distinct CDR3 sequences, with about 57% found just once. The sequenced material came from blood. These receptor sequences come from a woman aged 60-75 years with Graves' ophthalmopathy.

This clonotype was picked up one time. The J gene is TRBJ1-2, the V gene TRBV30; 8 positions match TRBD1. V lost 2 bases to trimming and J lost 1 base; unmatched junction nucleotides: 6. The CDR3 has 15 residues. Germline lookup yields CDR1 GTSNPN and CDR2 SVGIG (reference sequence). The CDR3 loop is CAWSRTGRLNYGYTF. The CDR3 DNA reads TGTGCCTGGAGTAGGACAGGGCGCCTTAACTATGGCTACACCTTC.

The CDR3 nucleotides read TGTGCCAGCAGCTCAGACAGGAGCTCCTATAATTCACCCCTCCACTTT. Its translation: CASSSDRSSYNSPLHF. This chain links TRBV2 with TRBJ1-6; perhaps TRBD1 as D (6 bases). Trimming removed 6 bases at V and 0 bases at J, with 12 bases between. Germline V CDR1 and CDR2: SNHLY, FYNNEI. CDR3 size: 16 residues.

The V and J genes are TRBV7-2 and TRBJ1-3; D is unresolved. This CDR3 spans 16 amino acids. Deletions cut 5 bases from V and 2 bases from J, with 16 bases between. Per the germline V gene, CDR1 is SGHTA and CDR2 is FQGNSA. The CDR3 sequence is CASSNDEGPAGNTIYF. For the CDR3, the DNA is TGTGCCAGCAGCAATGACGAGGGCCCAGCTGGAAACACCATATATTTT.

V gene TRBV4-3 combines with J gene TRBJ2-3; no clear D. The V and J ends lost 8 bases and 12 bases respectively, with 18 bases between them. The V gene's germline CDR1 is LGHNA and CDR2 YSLEER. This CDR3 has 12 amino acids. The CDR3 loop reads CASRSPAGVQYF. Written as DNA, the CDR3 is TGCGCCAGCCGAAGTCCTGCTGGGGTACAGTATTTT.

In its sample, this clonotype was seen many times. The chain employs TRBV6-6 and TRBJ2-5; a weak D match, TRBD2 (7 bases). CDR1 MNHNY and CDR2 SVGAGI come from the germline V gene (reference sequence). V gave up 7 bases and J gave up 5 bases, with 14 bases separating them. CDR3 length: 13 amino acids. CDR3 protein: CASMEGGRETQYF. The CDR3 DNA sequence: TGTGCCAGCATGGAGGGGGGGCGGGAGACCCAGTACTTC.

This clonotype was seen at least ten times. The V call is TRBV12-3 or TRBV12-4, the J call TRBJ1-2; D not resolved. V lost 5 bases, J lost 0 bases, and 13 bases lay in between. The CDR3 is 15 amino acids. The CDR3 loop reads CASSPGRRANYGYTF. In DNA, the CDR3 is TGTGCCAGCAGTCCCGGACGGCGAGCTAACTATGGCTACACCTTC.

This clonotype was observed a handful of times. V gene TRBV6-6 combines with J gene TRBJ1-5; 7 bases map to TRBD1. CDR3 size: 19 residues. With V trimmed by 0 bases and J by 2 bases, 13 bases remained unmatched. CDR1 is MNHNY and CDR2 is SVGAGI in the germline V gene (reference sequence). The CDR3 DNA reads TGTGCCAGCAGTTACTCGGGATGGGGTAAGGGGGCAGGCAATCAGCCCCAGCATTTT. It translates to CASSYSGWGKGAGNQPQHF.

The genes are TRBV20-1 and TRBJ2-1; D may be TRBD2 (5 bases). The V and J ends lost 0 bases and 6 bases respectively, with 12 bases between them. The CDR3 spans 14 residues. The germline V gene has CDR1 DFQATT and CDR2 SNEGSKA (reference sequence). Written as DNA, the CDR3 is TGCAGTGCTAGAGAAATCGAGGGATTCAATGAGCAGTTCTTC. Protein sequence: CSAREIEGFNEQFF.

On this clonotype itself: One junction end disagrees with the germline gene, perhaps due to a read error. The CDR3 loop is CAGSFLGGGQPRHF. DNA of the CDR3: TGTGCCGGCAGTTTCCTAGGGGGCGGGCAGCCCCGGCATTTT. J is TRBJ1-5 and V is TRBV28, with 7 bases fitting TRBD1. The germline CDR1 and CDR2 sequences are MDHEN and SYDVKM. This CDR3 has 14 amino acids.

For this clonotype: No DNA is shown, since the ends of the CDR3 on it are uncertain; the CDR3 is the one TCRdb lists. The V gene is TRBV10-2, the J gene TRBJ2-5; the table gives TRBD1 as D, unverified against the DNA. With termini counted, the CDR3 has 21 amino acids. Germline V CDR1 and CDR2: WSHSY, SAAADI. Here the CDR3 reads CASLPGQTNEKLFFGSGTQYF.

The J gene is TRBJ1-1, the V gene TRBV29-1; TRBD1 aligns across 7 bases. Trimming removed 2 bases from V and 5 bases from J; junction bases left unmatched: 14. The CDR3 is 16 residues long. The V gene's germline CDR1 is SQVTM and CDR2 ANQGSEA. CDR3: CSVESMRGQLDTEAFF. The CDR3, as DNA: TGCAGCGTTGAAAGTATGAGGGGACAGCTAGATACTGAAGCTTTCTTT.

The chain is built from TRBV29-1 and TRBJ2-3; 11 nucleotides match TRBD1. V was clipped by 7 bases and J by 6 bases; unmatched bases: 3. Germline V lookup: CDR1 SQVTM, CDR2 ANQGSEA. CDR3 length equals 12 residues. DNA of the CDR3: TGCAGCGGGGGACAGGGGGGGGATACGCAGTATTTT. This gives the protein CSGGQGGDTQYF.

Comment on this clonotype: This may be a read error: a much more frequent sequence differs by one nucleotide. The chain joins TRBV28 to TRBJ2-1; 7 bases are shared with TRBD2. Germline-derived CDR1 and CDR2 are MDHEN and SYDVKM. The CDR3 covers 17 residues. The CDR3 sequence is CASSGLGEGRSYNEQLF. The CDR3 region has the DNA TGTGCCAGCAGTGGACTAGGGGAAGGACGCTCCTACAATGAGCAGCTCTTC.

This clonotype was counted once. The V and J genes are TRBV5-1 and TRBJ2-7, with 7 bases identical to TRBD2. Unmatched junction bases numbered 10, after V lost 4 bases and J lost 6 bases. The CDR3 has 14 residues. Germline CDR1 and CDR2: SGHRS and YFSETQ. The CDR3 DNA is TGCGCCAGCAGCCTTCAGACTAGCTCGGGCGAGCAGTACTTC. It is translated as CASSLQTSSGEQYF.

Many counts were recorded for this clonotype. The chain couples TRBV5-5 to TRBJ2-3, with D perhaps given as TRBD1 or TRBD2 (7 bases each). This CDR3 spans 14 amino acids. Trimming removed 6 bases from V and 6 bases from J, with 17 bases in between. Germline CDR1 reads SGHKS; CDR2 reads YYEKEE (reference sequence). CDR3 nucleotides: TGTGCCAGCACCAGGGGGGGGGGACTTGATACGCAGTATTTT. It yields the protein CASTRGGGLDTQYF. Supplemented by reference TRBV5-5 and TRBJ2-3, the full variable domain reads DAGVTQSPTHLIKTRGQQVTLRCSPISGHKSVSWYQQVLGQGPQFIFQYYEKEERGRGNFPDRFSARQFPNYSSELNVNALLLGDSALYLCASTRGGGLDTQYFGPGTRLTVL.

The chain has TRBV2 and TRBJ1-5, with 9 bases fitting TRBD1. CDR3 size: 15 residues. Trimming cost V 6 bases and J 7 bases; bases outside gene matches: 10. The V gene's germline CDR1 is SNHLY and CDR2 FYNNEI. This CDR3 reads CASRGDRVFNQPQHF. The CDR3 DNA reads TGTGCCAGCAGGGGGGACAGGGTATTCAACCAGCCCCAGCATTTT.

The V and J genes are TRBV9 and TRBJ2-5, with D perhaps TRBD1 or TRBD2 (6 bases each). There are 15 residues in the CDR3. Germline loops: CDR1 SGDLS, CDR2 YYNGEE. Trimming shortened V by 0 bases and J by 2 bases, and 11 bases separated the two germline ends. This CDR3 reads CASSVGGGTQETQYF. The DNA of the CDR3 is TGTGCCAGCAGCGTAGGAGGGGGGACACAAGAGACCCAGTACTTC.

This clonotype was detected ten times or more. The chain combines TRBV11-2 with TRBJ1-6, with a weak D call TRBD1 (6 bases). The V end lost 2 bases, the J end lost 9 bases, and 11 bases lay between the germline ends. The germline V gene has CDR1 SGHAT and CDR2 FQNNGV. The CDR3 runs 14 residues. The CDR3 nucleotides read TGTGCCAGCAGCTTATTGGGGGCCCCTTCACCCCTCCACTTT. Translating gives CASSLLGAPSPLHF. Looking up the rest from reference TRBV11-2 and TRBJ1-6 gives the full variable domain: EAGVAQSPRYKIIEKRQSVAFWCNPISGHATLYWYQQILGQGPKLLIQFQNNGVVDDSQLPKDRFSAERLKGVDSTLKIQPAKLEDSAVYLCASSLLGAPSPLHFGNGTRLTVT.

This chain links TRBV6-5 with TRBJ1-6; D is unresolved. This CDR3 is 14 amino acids long. The V end lost 0 bases, the J end lost 13 bases, and 13 bases lay between the germline ends. Germline lookup yields CDR1 MNHEY and CDR2 SVGAGI. The CDR3 loop is CASSYSAGPKPLHF. For the CDR3, the DNA is TGTGCCAGCAGTTACTCAGCAGGCCCGAAGCCCCTCCACTTT.

The table lists this clonotype with a count of one. The CDR3 sequence is CASFKGGETENEKLFF. CDR3 nucleotide sequence: TGCGCCAGCTTTAAGGGAGGGGAGACCGAGAATGAAAAACTGTTTTTT. The chain links TRBV5-1 to TRBJ1-4; TRBD1 is a possible D gene (5 bases). V shed 7 bases and J shed 5 bases, with 21 bases lying between them. Germline CDR1 reads SGHRS; CDR2 reads YFSETQ. This CDR3 has 16 amino acids.

This clonotype occurred many times. The J gene is TRBJ2-5, the V gene TRBV4-2; 7 bases fit TRBD2. The germline V gene has CDR1 LGHNA and CDR2 YNFKEQ. V lost 5 bases to trimming and J lost 0 bases; unmatched junction nucleotides: 6. This CDR3 region has 15 residues. The CDR3 spells CASSFGGGDQETQYF. DNA for the CDR3: TGTGCCAGCAGCTTTGGGGGGGGGGACCAAGAGACCCAGTACTTC.